Each of the 16 T cell receptor beta chains below was sequenced from the same sample in a study of blood T cell repertoires in COVID-19. Assay used: immunoSEQ multiplex PCR; TCRdb lists only in-frame clones, some missing. The table includes about 260,000 clones, over 65% detected once. The sample comprised peripheral blood. These receptors came from a man aged 55-75 years who had recovered from COVID-19.

V usage is TRBV5-4 and J usage is TRBJ2-3; TRBD1 agrees at 7 bases. The CDR3 runs 14 residues. The junction had 3 bases not matched to a gene; V was cut back by 4 bases and J by 1 base. Germline loops: CDR1 SGHNT, CDR2 YYREEE (reference sequence). CDR3 nucleotide sequence: TGTGCCAGCAGCGTGGGACAGCGCACAGATACGCAGTATTTT. Translated, it gives CASSVGQRTDTQYF.

This chain links TRBV5-5 with TRBJ2-1; 11 nucleotides align to TRBD2. V dropped 2 bases and J dropped 7; count of bases not matched to a gene: 8. Germline CDR1 is SGHKS and CDR2 is YYEKEE (reference sequence). This CDR3 has 16 amino acids. Here the CDR3 DNA reads TGTGCCAGCAGCTTACTAGCGGGAGTTAGTAGTAATGAGCAGTTCTTC. Its protein product is CASSLLAGVSSNEQFF.

This clone was seen at least ten times. This chain connects TRBV6-4 to TRBJ2-1; D gene uncertain. Trimming removed 3 bases at V and 6 bases at J, with 12 bases between. The CDR3 consists of 14 residues. Germline CDR1 reads MRHNA; CDR2 reads SNTAGT. CDR3 sequence reads: CASSDFSRGNEQFF. CDR3 nucleotide sequence: TGTGCCAGCAGTGATTTTAGCAGAGGCAATGAGCAGTTCTTC.

The V call is TRBV9, the J call TRBJ2-7; TRBD2 matches 7 bases. The germline CDR1 and CDR2 sequences are SGDLS and YYNGEE. CDR3 length: 14 amino acids. Trimming took 0 bases from V and 2 from J; bases not matched to a gene: 2. The CDR3 here is CASSVAGRAYEQYF. The DNA of the CDR3 is TGTGCCAGCAGCGTAGCAGGGAGGGCCTACGAGCAGTACTTC.

This chain links TRBV13 with TRBJ1-2; 8 bases line up with TRBD1. The ends lost 3 bases at V and 5 bases at J; junction bases unmatched: 5. This CDR3 has 14 amino acids. Germline CDR1 reads PRHDT; CDR2 reads FYEKMQ (reference sequence). Here the CDR3 reads CASSFGQGGYGYTF. DNA of the CDR3: TGTGCCAGCAGCTTTGGACAGGGTGGTTATGGCTACACCTTC. Looking up the rest from reference TRBV13 and TRBJ1-2 gives the full variable domain: AAGVIQSPRHLIKEKRETATLKCYPIPRHDTVYWYQQGPGQDPQFLISFYEKMQSDKGSIPDRFSAQQFSDYHSELNMSSLELGDSALYFCASSFGQGGYGYTFGSGTRLTVV.

The J gene is TRBJ2-3, the V gene TRBV7-6; TRBD2 aligns across 11 bases. Germline V gene lookup returns CDR1 SGHVS and CDR2 FNYEAQ. The CDR3 runs to 15 residues. With V trimmed by 5 bases and J by 6 bases, 7 bases remained unmatched. Here the CDR3 DNA reads TGTGCCAGCAGCAGATATAGCGGGAGGGGGGATACGCAGTATTTT. Translated, it gives CASSRYSGRGDTQYF.

The gene calls are TRBV12-3 or TRBV12-4 and TRBJ1-5, with 7 bases aligning to TRBD1. Trimming removed 8 bases from V and 3 bases from J; junction bases left unmatched: 4. This CDR3 is built from 13 residues. The CDR3 reads CASRQGINQPQHF. CDR3 nucleotide sequence: TGTGCCAGCCGACAGGGTATCAATCAGCCCCAGCATTTT.

This clone was counted a single time. The V gene is TRBV7-9, the J gene TRBJ1-1, with D perhaps TRBD1 (6 bases). In germline, CDR1 is SEHNR, CDR2 FQNEAQ (reference sequence). This CDR3 has 14 residues. Trimming took 5 bases from V and 6 from J, leaving 16 bases between them. As DNA, the CDR3 is TGTGCCAGCAGCCCGGGACAACCAGTGCCTGAAGCTTTCTTT. This gives the protein CASSPGQPVPEAFF.

V gene TRBV5-5 combines with J gene TRBJ2-2; 7 bases fit TRBD1. The CDR3 spans 15 residues. Germline assignment: CDR1 SGHKS and CDR2 YYEKEE (reference sequence). V shed 4 bases, J shed 4 bases, and the junction held 7 bases outside the gene matches. CDR3 amino acids: CASSPRQGFTGELFF. The CDR3 DNA reads TGTGCCAGCAGCCCTAGACAGGGATTCACCGGGGAGCTGTTTTTT.

The chain joins TRBV4-1 to TRBJ2-2; possible D gene TRBD1, 5 bases. The V end was cut by 2 bases, the J end by 6 bases, with 13 bases between. Germline V gene sequence: CDR1 MGHRA, CDR2 YSYEKL. The CDR3 extends over 15 amino acids. The CDR3 protein is CASSQRTMGPGELFF. The DNA for the CDR3 is TGCGCCAGCAGCCAACGGACCATGGGGCCCGGGGAGCTGTTTTTT.

The V call is TRBV10-2, the J call TRBJ1-6; TRBD1 agrees at 7 bases. CDR3 length: 17 residues. Germline V gene data show CDR1 as WSHSY and CDR2 as SAAADI. After removal of 2 bases from V and 5 bases from J, the junction contained 9 bases not matched to a gene. The CDR3 DNA reads TGCGCCAGCAGTGAGCGACAGGGAGGAGGGAATAATTCACCCCTCCACTTT. The encoded protein is CASSERQGGGNNSPLHF.

The V and J genes are TRBV19 and TRBJ2-1; 10 bases fit TRBD2. This CDR3 region has 15 residues. Germline V lookup: CDR1 LNHDA, CDR2 SQIVND (reference sequence). V lost 4 bases and J lost 8; bases outside the gene matches: 8. The CDR3 is CASSRGSGRVHEQFF. CDR3 bases: TGTGCCAGTAGTAGGGGAAGCGGGAGGGTCCATGAGCAGTTCTTC.

As DNA, the CDR3 is TGTGCCAGTAGTAAGACTAGCGGGGGGACCCGCTCCTACAATGAGCAGTTCTTC. It encodes CASSKTSGGTRSYNEQFF. The chain carries TRBV19 and TRBJ2-1, with 13 nucleotides matching TRBD2. Trimming took 4 bases from V and 0 from J; bases not matched to a gene: 6. The germline CDR1 and CDR2 sequences are LNHDA and SQIVND (reference sequence). The CDR3 has 18 residues. Full variable domain (remainder filled in from reference TRBV19 and TRBJ2-1): DGGITQSPKYLFRKEGQNVTLSCEQNLNHDAMYWYRQDPGQGLRLIYYSQIVNDFQKGDIAEGYSVSREKKESFPLTVTSAQKNPTAFYLCASSKTSGGTRSYNEQFFGPGTRLTVL.

This sequence joins TRBV9 and TRBJ2-3, with 9 bases that match TRBD2. J lost 4 bases, V lost 1 base, and 7 bases had no gene match. The CDR3 length is 16 residues. Germline values: CDR1 SGDLS, CDR2 YYNGEE. The CDR3 loop is CASSVIGSGGADTQYF. CDR3 in DNA: TGTGCCAGCAGCGTAATTGGTAGCGGGGGCGCAGATACGCAGTATTTT.

The genes are TRBV5-6 and TRBJ2-7, with D perhaps TRBD1 (6 bases). Germline V gene sequence: CDR1 SGHDT, CDR2 YYEEEE. Trimming took off 0 bases at V and 5 bases at J, with 12 bases between the two ends. CDR3 size: 14 residues. This CDR3 reads CASSLEQGGDEQYF. The CDR3 coding sequence is TGTGCCAGCAGCTTGGAACAGGGTGGCGACGAGCAGTACTTC.

The V and J genes are TRBV9 and TRBJ2-7; 8 bases line up with TRBD2. With V trimmed by 1 base and J by 0 bases, 3 bases remained unmatched. The CDR3 loop spans 15 amino acids. Germline V gene lookup returns CDR1 SGDLS and CDR2 YYNGEE. The CDR3 protein is CASSVHAGGSYEQYF. CDR3 sequence (DNA): TGTGCCAGCAGCGTACATGCGGGGGGCTCCTACGAGCAGTACTTC.